This TCR beta chain was obtained from a study of blood T cell repertoires in COVID-19. On the study more broadly: COVID-19 samples, acute and convalescent, were from the United States, Italy and Spain. T cells, B-cell-depleted T cells, or PBMCs supplied cDNA or gDNA.

Sequencing used immunoSEQ multiplex PCR; TCRdb keeps in-frame clones, though not all of them. The sample includes 250,000 to 300,000 clones, around 90% of them seen just once. With 3 bases removed from V and 4 bases from J, the gap between germline ends came to 15 bases. The germline gives CDR1 SNHLY, CDR2 FYNNEI. The length of the CDR3 is 15 residues. The sequenced material came from PBMCs or T cells enriched from blood (not recorded which). V and J are TRBV2 and TRBJ1-2; TRBD1 might be the D (6 bases). The TCR comes from a middle-aged woman with acute COVID-19. As DNA, the CDR3 is TGTGCCAGCAGTGAGATCTCAGTGGGGGCCTATGGCTACACCTTC. It yields the protein CASSEISVGAYGYTF.